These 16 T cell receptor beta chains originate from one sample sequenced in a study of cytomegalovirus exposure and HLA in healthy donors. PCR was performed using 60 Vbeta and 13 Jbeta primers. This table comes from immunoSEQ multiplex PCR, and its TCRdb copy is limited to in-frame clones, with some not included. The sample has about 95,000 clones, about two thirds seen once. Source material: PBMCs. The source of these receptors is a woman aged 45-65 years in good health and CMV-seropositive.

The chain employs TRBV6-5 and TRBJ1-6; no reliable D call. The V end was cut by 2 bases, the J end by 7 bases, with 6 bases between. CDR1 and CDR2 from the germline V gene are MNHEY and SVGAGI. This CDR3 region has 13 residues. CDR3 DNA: TGTGCCAGCAGTTACCTCGGGAATTCACCCCTCCACTTT. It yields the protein CASSYLGNSPLHF.

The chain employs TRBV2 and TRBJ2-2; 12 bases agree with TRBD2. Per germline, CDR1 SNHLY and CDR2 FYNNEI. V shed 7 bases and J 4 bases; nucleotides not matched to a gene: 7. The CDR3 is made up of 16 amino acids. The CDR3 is CASNGASGRATGELFF. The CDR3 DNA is TGTGCCAGCAATGGGGCTAGCGGGAGGGCCACCGGGGAGCTGTTTTTT.

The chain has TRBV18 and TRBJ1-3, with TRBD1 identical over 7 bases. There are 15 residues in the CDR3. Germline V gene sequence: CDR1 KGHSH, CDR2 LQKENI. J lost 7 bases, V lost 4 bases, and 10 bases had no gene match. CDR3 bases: TGTGCCAGCTCACAAGGGCGGGACAGACCCAACACCATATATTTT. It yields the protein CASSQGRDRPNTIYF. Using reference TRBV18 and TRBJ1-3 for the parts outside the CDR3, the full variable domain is NAGVMQNPRHLVRRRGQEARLRCSPMKGHSHVYWYRQLPEEGLKFMVYLQKENIIDESGMPKERFSAEFPKEGPSILRIQQVVRGDSAAYFCASSQGRDRPNTIYFGEGSWLTVV.

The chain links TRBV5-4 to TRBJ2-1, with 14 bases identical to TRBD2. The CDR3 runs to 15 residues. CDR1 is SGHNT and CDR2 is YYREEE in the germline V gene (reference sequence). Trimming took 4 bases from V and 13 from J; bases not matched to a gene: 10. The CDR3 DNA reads TGTGCCAGCAGCCTACCGGGACTAGCGGGAGAGGGACAGTTCTTC. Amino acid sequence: CASSLPGLAGEGQFF.

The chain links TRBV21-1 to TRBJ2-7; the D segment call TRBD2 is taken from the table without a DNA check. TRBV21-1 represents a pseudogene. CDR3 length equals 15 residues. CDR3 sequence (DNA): TGTGCCAGCAGCAAATCCGGGACTAGCCCATGGGAGCAGTACTTC. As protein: CASSKSGTSPWEQYF.

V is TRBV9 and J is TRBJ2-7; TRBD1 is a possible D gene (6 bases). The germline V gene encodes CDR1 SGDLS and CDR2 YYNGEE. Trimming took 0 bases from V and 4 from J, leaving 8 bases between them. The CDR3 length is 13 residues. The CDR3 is CASSVARGYEQYF. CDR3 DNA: TGTGCCAGCAGCGTAGCTAGGGGGTACGAGCAGTACTTC.

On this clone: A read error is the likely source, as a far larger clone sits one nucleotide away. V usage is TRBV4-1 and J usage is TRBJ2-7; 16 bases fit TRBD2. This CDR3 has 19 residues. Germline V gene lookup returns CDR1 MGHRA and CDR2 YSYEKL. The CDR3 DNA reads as TGCACCAGCAGCCATCCGGGACTAGCGGGAGGGCAAAATAAGGACGAGCAGTACTTC. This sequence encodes CTSSHPGLAGGQNKDEQYF.

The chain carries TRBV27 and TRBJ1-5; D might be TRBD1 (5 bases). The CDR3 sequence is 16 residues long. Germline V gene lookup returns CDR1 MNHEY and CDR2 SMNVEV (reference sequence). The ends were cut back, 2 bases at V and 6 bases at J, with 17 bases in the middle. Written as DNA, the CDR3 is TGTGCCAGCAGTTTAGCCTCAGGGCCTGGCGTTCAGCCCCAGCATTTT. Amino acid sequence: CASSLASGPGVQPQHF.

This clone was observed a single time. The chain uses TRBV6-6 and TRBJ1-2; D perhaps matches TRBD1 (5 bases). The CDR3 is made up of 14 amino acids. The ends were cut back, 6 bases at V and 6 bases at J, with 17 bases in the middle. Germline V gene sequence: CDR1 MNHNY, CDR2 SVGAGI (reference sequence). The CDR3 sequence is CASRASGLRDGYTF. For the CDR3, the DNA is TGTGCCAGCAGGGCTTCAGGGCTAAGGGATGGCTACACCTTC.

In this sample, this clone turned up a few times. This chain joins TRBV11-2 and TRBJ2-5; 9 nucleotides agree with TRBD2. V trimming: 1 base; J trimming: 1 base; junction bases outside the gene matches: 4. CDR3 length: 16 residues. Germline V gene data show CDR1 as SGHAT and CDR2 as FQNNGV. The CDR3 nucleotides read TGTGCCAGCAGCTTAGGCCCTAGCGGGATCCAAGAGACCCAGTACTTC. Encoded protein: CASSLGPSGIQETQYF.

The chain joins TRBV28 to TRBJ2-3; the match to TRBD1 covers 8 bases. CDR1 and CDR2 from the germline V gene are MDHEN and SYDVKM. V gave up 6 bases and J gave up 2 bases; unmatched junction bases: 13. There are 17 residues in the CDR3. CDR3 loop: CASSPLGQAVPTDTQYF. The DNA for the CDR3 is TGTGCCAGCAGCCCGCTGGGACAGGCCGTACCCACAGATACGCAGTATTTT.

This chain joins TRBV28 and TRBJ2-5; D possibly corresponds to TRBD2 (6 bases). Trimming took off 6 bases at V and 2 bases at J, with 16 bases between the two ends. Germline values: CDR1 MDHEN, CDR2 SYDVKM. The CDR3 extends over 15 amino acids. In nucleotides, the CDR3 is TGTGCCAGCAGCTTGCCGGGAGTGGGACAAGAGACCCAGTACTTC. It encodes CASSLPGVGQETQYF. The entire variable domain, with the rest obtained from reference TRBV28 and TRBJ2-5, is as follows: DVKVTQSSRYLVKRTGEKVFLECVQDMDHENMFWYRQDPGLGLRLIYFSYDVKMKEKGDIPEGYSVSREKKERFSLILESASTNQTSMYLCASSLPGVGQETQYFGPGTRLLVL.

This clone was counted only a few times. CDR3 in DNA: TGTGCCACCAGCAGAGATCAAGCGGAGCAGTACTTC. The encoded protein is CATSRDQAEQYF. The chain uses TRBV15 and TRBJ2-7; D remains unclear. Germline V CDR1 and CDR2: LNHNV, YYDKDF (reference sequence). Trimming removed 0 bases from V and 7 bases from J, with 7 bases in between. The CDR3 has 12 amino acids.

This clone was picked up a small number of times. DNA of the CDR3: TGTGCCAGCAGCCGACCGGGACTAGGGACCTACGAGCAGTACTTC. Protein sequence: CASSRPGLGTYEQYF. The V call is TRBV11-2, the J call TRBJ2-7; 8 nucleotides align to TRBD2. Germline V gives CDR1 SGHAT, CDR2 FQNNGV. The trim removed 5 bases at V and 2 bases at J, leaving 8 bases unmatched. This CDR3 spans 15 amino acids.

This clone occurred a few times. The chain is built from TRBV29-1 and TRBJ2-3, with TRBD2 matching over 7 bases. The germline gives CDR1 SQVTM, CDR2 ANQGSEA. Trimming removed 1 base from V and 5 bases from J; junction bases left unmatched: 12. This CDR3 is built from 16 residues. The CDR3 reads CSVEAWGRAQGDTQYF. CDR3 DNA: TGCAGCGTTGAAGCCTGGGGGAGGGCTCAGGGAGATACGCAGTATTTT.

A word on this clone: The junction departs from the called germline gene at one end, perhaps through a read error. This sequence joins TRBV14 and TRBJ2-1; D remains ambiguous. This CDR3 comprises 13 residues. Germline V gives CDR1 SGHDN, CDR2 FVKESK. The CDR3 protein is CASSHISYNERFF. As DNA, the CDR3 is TGTGCCAGCAGCCACATCTCATACAATGAGCGGTTCTTC.